A selection of T cell receptor beta chains follows, all from one sample in a study of T cell clonotyping in hematopoietic cell transplantation. Profiling relied on immunoSEQ multiplex PCR, and the TCRdb table lists in-frame clones only, not all of them. The sample shows approximately 6,000 clones, about a third of them seen only once. The sequencing here drew on peripheral blood mononuclear cells, taken 30 days after allogeneic stem cell transplant. Source of these receptors: a female patient aged 50-59 years who had an allogeneic stem cell transplant from an unrelated donor, so the T cells may come from the graft donor. Some clones in this sample may be carry-over from other donors' samples. CDR3s include the opening cysteine and the closing phenylalanine or tryptophan. The D gene is left open where the match is weak. A clone size is listed for some rows: how often the clone was seen (once, few, many), or a class if it is expanded.

J gene: TRBJ1-2
clone size: .
CDR3 length: 12
V gene: TRBV30
D gene: TRBD1
CDR3 protein: CAWGDRGHGYTF
CDR3 DNA: TGTGCCTGGGGCGACAGGGGGCATGGCTACACCTTC

J gene: TRBJ2-3
clone size: few
CDR3 length: 12
V gene: TRBV2
D gene: .
CDR3 protein: CASSEGPFGSYF
CDR3 DNA: TGTGCCAGCAGTGAAGGACCGTTTGGGTCGTATTTT

J gene: TRBJ2-6
clone size: .
CDR3 length: 13
V gene: TRBV6-1
D gene: .
CDR3 protein: CASSLSGANVLTF
CDR3 DNA: TGTGCCAGCAGTCTCTCTGGGGCCAACGTCCTGACTTTC

J gene: TRBJ2-7
clone size: few
CDR3 length: 14
V gene: TRBV28
D gene: TRBD1
CDR3 protein: CASSRDSGVDEQYF
CDR3 DNA: TGTGCCAGCAGTAGGGACAGTGGGGTTGACGAGCAGTACTTC

J gene: TRBJ2-5
clone size: .
CDR3 length: 15
V gene: TRBV30
D gene: .
CDR3 protein: CAWSPGGVTKAAQYF
CDR3 DNA: TGTGCCTGGAGCCCCGGTGGGGTGACGAAAGCGGCCCAGTACTTC

J gene: TRBJ1-1
clone size: .
CDR3 length: 14
V gene: TRBV30
D gene: .
CDR3 protein: CAWRERALNTEAFF
CDR3 DNA: TGTGCCTGGAGGGAAAGGGCTCTGAACACTGAAGCTTTCTTT

J gene: TRBJ2-3
clone size: few
CDR3 length: 16
V gene: TRBV5-6
D gene: .
CDR3 protein: CASSLRGGQRTDTQYF
CDR3 DNA: TGTGCCAGCAGCTTGCGGGGTGGACAGCGCACAGATACGCAGTATTTT

J gene: TRBJ1-1
clone size: .
CDR3 length: 13
V gene: TRBV30
D gene: TRBD1
CDR3 protein: CASRDRSNTEAFF
CDR3 DNA: TGTGCCAGCCGGGACAGGTCGAACACTGAAGCTTTCTTT

J gene: TRBJ1-4
clone size: .
CDR3 length: 15
V gene: TRBV25-1
D gene: .
CDR3 protein: CASSDRGTAGEKLFF
CDR3 DNA: TGTGCCAGCAGTGATCGGGGTACCGCGGGGGAAAAACTGTTTTTT

J gene: TRBJ2-5
clone size: .
CDR3 length: 13
V gene: TRBV6-5
D gene: .
CDR3 protein: CASRPWDKETQYF
CDR3 DNA: TGTGCCAGCAGGCCCTGGGACAAAGAGACCCAGTACTTC

J gene: TRBJ2-6
clone size: medium-sized
CDR3 length: 13
V gene: TRBV6-4
D gene: .
CDR3 protein: CASSESGANVLTF
CDR3 DNA: TGTGCCAGCAGCGAGTCTGGGGCCAACGTCCTGACTTTC

J gene: TRBJ2-2
clone size: .
CDR3 length: 17
V gene: TRBV5-6
D gene: .
CDR3 protein: CASSLGGGTHNTGELFF
CDR3 DNA: TGTGCCAGCAGCTTGGGTGGGGGAACCCATAACACCGGGGAGCTGTTTTTT

J gene: TRBJ2-7
clone size: .
CDR3 length: 13
V gene: TRBV5-6
D gene: .
CDR3 protein: CASSPGKRYEQYF
CDR3 DNA: TGTGCCAGCAGCCCCGGCAAACGGTACGAGCAGTACTTC

J gene: TRBJ1-3
clone size: medium-sized
CDR3 length: 16
V gene: TRBV4-3
D gene: .
CDR3 protein: CASSPSGRISGNTIYF
CDR3 DNA: TGCGCCAGCAGCCCCTCGGGGCGGATCTCTGGAAACACCATATATTTT

J gene: TRBJ2-7
clone size: .
CDR3 length: 13
V gene: TRBV25-1
D gene: .
CDR3 protein: CASRRQGGYEQYF
CDR3 DNA: TGTGCCAGCAGAAGACAGGGAGGGTACGAGCAGTACTTC

J gene: TRBJ2-6
clone size: medium-sized
CDR3 length: 15
V gene: TRBV7-8
D gene: .
CDR3 protein: CASSTYNSGANVLTF
CDR3 DNA: TGTGCCAGCAGCACGTATAACTCTGGGGCCAACGTCCTGACTTTC

J gene: TRBJ1-2
clone size: few
CDR3 length: 13
V gene: TRBV7-9
D gene: .
CDR3 protein: CASSARQDSGYTF
CDR3 DNA: TGTGCCAGCAGCGCTCGACAGGACTCGGGCTACACCTTC

J gene: TRBJ2-5
clone size: .
CDR3 length: 14
V gene: TRBV9
D gene: .
CDR3 protein: CASSVFGGLETQYF
CDR3 DNA: TGTGCCAGCAGCGTATTTGGGGGGCTCGAGACCCAGTACTTC

J gene: TRBJ2-3
clone size: .
CDR3 length: 15
V gene: TRBV30
D gene: .
CDR3 protein: CAWTGEITSTDTQYF
CDR3 DNA: TGTGCCTGGACGGGAGAGATCACTAGCACAGATACGCAGTATTTT

J gene: TRBJ2-5
clone size: .
CDR3 length: 11
V gene: TRBV6-5
D gene: .
CDR3 protein: CASSYIETQYF
CDR3 DNA: TGTGCCAGCAGTTACATCGAGACCCAGTACTTC

J gene: TRBJ1-2
clone size: few
CDR3 length: 15
V gene: TRBV27
D gene: TRBD1
CDR3 protein: CASSPSTGGTYGYTF
CDR3 DNA: TGTGCCAGCAGTCCATCGACAGGGGGGACCTATGGCTACACCTTC

J gene: TRBJ1-2
clone size: few
CDR3 length: 13
V gene: TRBV25-1
D gene: TRBD1
CDR3 protein: CASTHGRGYGYTF
CDR3 DNA: TGTGCCAGTACCCACGGCAGGGGGTACGGCTACACCTTC

J gene: TRBJ2-7
clone size: .
CDR3 length: 13
V gene: TRBV6-1
D gene: .
CDR3 protein: CASSVTANYEQYF
CDR3 DNA: TGTGCCAGCAGTGTTACAGCGAACTACGAGCAGTACTTC

J gene: TRBJ1-6
clone size: .
CDR3 length: 15
V gene: TRBV30
D gene: .
CDR3 protein: CAWSVGRLENSPLHF
CDR3 DNA: TGTGCCTGGAGTGTTGGGCGCCTGGAAAATTCACCCCTCCACTTT

J gene: TRBJ2-5
clone size: few
CDR3 length: 17
V gene: TRBV27
D gene: .
CDR3 protein: CASSLSLGTSAQETQYF
CDR3 DNA: TGTGCCAGCAGTTTATCTCTCGGGACAAGTGCTCAAGAGACCCAGTACTTC

J gene: TRBJ1-1
clone size: .
CDR3 length: 15
V gene: TRBV6-5
D gene: .
CDR3 protein: CASSYYPGRGTEAFF
CDR3 DNA: TGTGCCAGCAGTTACTACCCAGGGCGGGGGACTGAAGCTTTCTTT

J gene: TRBJ2-7
clone size: .
CDR3 length: 12
V gene: TRBV7-2
D gene: .
CDR3 protein: CASRLDSYEQYF
CDR3 DNA: TGTGCCAGCAGACTAGACTCCTACGAGCAGTACTTC

J gene: TRBJ2-5
clone size: .
CDR3 length: 11
V gene: TRBV30
D gene: .
CDR3 protein: CAWSPSQTQYF
CDR3 DNA: TGTGCCTGGAGTCCCTCTCAGACCCAGTACTTC

J gene: TRBJ1-2
clone size: few
CDR3 length: 16
V gene: TRBV19
D gene: .
CDR3 protein: CASSVDSSNRPYGYTF
CDR3 DNA: TGTGCCAGTAGTGTCGACTCATCCAATCGTCCTTATGGCTACACCTTC

J gene: TRBJ2-2
clone size: .
CDR3 length: 14
V gene: TRBV30
D gene: .
CDR3 protein: CAWSRMANTGELFF
CDR3 DNA: TGTGCCTGGAGTCGAATGGCGAACACCGGGGAGCTGTTTTTT

J gene: TRBJ1-6
clone size: few
CDR3 length: 14
V gene: TRBV30
D gene: .
CDR3 protein: CAWSVLGLYSPLHF
CDR3 DNA: TGTGCCTGGAGTGTACTAGGGTTGTACTCACCCCTCCACTTT

J gene: TRBJ1-2
clone size: few
CDR3 length: 13
V gene: TRBV5-1
D gene: .
CDR3 protein: CASSLEGNYGYTF
CDR3 DNA: TGCGCCAGCTCCCTCGAGGGGAACTATGGCTACACCTTC

J gene: TRBJ1-2
clone size: .
CDR3 length: 11
V gene: TRBV30
D gene: .
CDR3 protein: CAWSESGGYTF
CDR3 DNA: TGTGCCTGGAGCGAAAGTGGCGGCTACACCTTC

J gene: TRBJ1-2
clone size: few
CDR3 length: 14
V gene: TRBV7-6
D gene: TRBD1
CDR3 protein: CASSPMGTGSGYTF
CDR3 DNA: TGTGCCAGCAGCCCTATGGGGACAGGGTCGGGCTACACCTTC

J gene: TRBJ2-2
clone size: .
CDR3 length: 14
V gene: TRBV6-5
D gene: TRBD2
CDR3 protein: CASSRPGGTGELFF
CDR3 DNA: TGTGCCAGCAGTCGTCCCGGGGGGACCGGGGAGCTGTTTTTT

J gene: TRBJ1-1
clone size: .
CDR3 length: 15
V gene: TRBV30
D gene: .
CDR3 protein: CAWSGAGTMNTEAFF
CDR3 DNA: TGTGCCTGGAGTGGCGCAGGGACTATGAACACTGAAGCTTTCTTT

J gene: TRBJ1-5
clone size: once
CDR3 length: 14
V gene: TRBV30
D gene: .
CDR3 protein: CAWSVSTDNQPQHF
CDR3 DNA: TGTGCCTGGAGTGTATCGACAGATAATCAGCCCCAGCATTTT

J gene: TRBJ2-7
clone size: .
CDR3 length: 13
V gene: TRBV6-5
D gene: TRBD2
CDR3 protein: CASRTGGRGEQYF
CDR3 DNA: TGTGCCAGCAGAACGGGAGGGCGCGGCGAGCAGTACTTC

J gene: TRBJ2-7
clone size: few
CDR3 length: 13
V gene: TRBV27
D gene: .
CDR3 protein: CASSFTKGRTEDF
CDR3 DNA: TGTGCCAGCAGTTTCACCAAAGGACGGACGGAGGACTTC

J gene: TRBJ2-7
clone size: .
CDR3 length: 14
V gene: TRBV30
D gene: .
CDR3 protein: CAWSPWSTDYEQYF
CDR3 DNA: TGTGCCTGGAGTCCCTGGTCGACGGACTACGAGCAGTACTTC

J gene: TRBJ2-5
clone size: .
CDR3 length: 15
V gene: TRBV6-5
D gene: TRBD2
CDR3 protein: CASSALAGAQETQYF
CDR3 DNA: TGTGCCAGCAGTGCCCTAGCGGGGGCCCAAGAGACCCAGTACTTC

J gene: TRBJ1-2
clone size: .
CDR3 length: 11
V gene: TRBV29-1
D gene: .
CDR3 protein: CSVGPEDGYTF
CDR3 DNA: TGCAGCGTCGGCCCCGAGGATGGCTACACCTTC

J gene: TRBJ1-2
clone size: once
CDR3 length: 13
V gene: TRBV5-6
D gene: .
CDR3 protein: CASSLGGLNGYTF
CDR3 DNA: TGTGCCAGCAGCTTGGGGGGGCTTAATGGCTACACCTTC

J gene: TRBJ1-1
clone size: .
CDR3 length: 12
V gene: TRBV30
D gene: .
CDR3 protein: CAWRRVDTEAFF
CDR3 DNA: TGTGCCTGGAGGAGGGTTGACACTGAAGCTTTCTTT